The 30 T cell receptor beta chains below all came from one sample that was sequenced in a study of beta chain features in type 1 diabetes. General study points: Significant though moderate, a shortening of TCRB CDR3s appeared in all four CD4+ subsets of Type 1 diabetes patients.

These receptors' antigens are unknown. Of the isolated RNA, all was reverse transcribed, and so the sequenced material was expressed TCRB transcripts. TCRdb's table, derived via immunoSEQ multiplex PCR, lists solely in-frame clones and lacks some. The data hold 300,000 to 400,000 clones, with roughly 12% observed a single time. Sequenced sample: naive CD4+ T cells from blood. All receptors come from a woman in her late teens or twenties with type 1 diabetes.

To note about this clone: The sample carries other DNA sequences with the same CDR3. The chain recombines TRBV18 with TRBJ2-1, with a weak D call TRBD1 (5 bases). Germline CDR1 and CDR2: KGHSH and LQKENI. The CDR3 is made up of 15 amino acids. V was trimmed by 2 bases and J by 0 bases, leaving 8 bases between them. The chain's CDR3 is CASSPGQGSYNEQFF. CDR3 sequence (DNA): TGTGCCAGCTCACCAGGGCAGGGCTCCTACAATGAGCAGTTCTTC.

The chain combines TRBV5-1 with TRBJ1-4; TRBD1 matches at 7 bases. The CDR3 runs to 15 residues. The J segment lost 5 bases and the V segment lost 4 bases, leaving 8 bases of the junction unmatched. The germline gives CDR1 SGHRS, CDR2 YFSETQ. The CDR3 coding sequence is TGCGCCAGCAGCCCGGAGGGACAGAGGAATGAAAAACTGTTTTTT. The encoded protein is CASSPEGQRNEKLFF.

This sequence joins TRBV7-9 and TRBJ2-7; 7 nucleotides align to TRBD2. Looked up from germline, CDR1 is SEHNR and CDR2 is FQNEAQ (reference sequence). CDR3 length: 15 amino acids. The V gene end was trimmed by 6 bases and the J gene end by 6 bases; junction bases not matched to a gene: 14. CDR3 bases: TGTGCCAGCAGTTCAAAGGGAGGGATATGGGGCGAGCAGTACTTC. As protein: CASSSKGGIWGEQYF.

The chain joins TRBV5-1 to TRBJ2-2; tentative D call: TRBD1 (6 bases). Germline V gives CDR1 SGHRS, CDR2 YFSETQ. The CDR3 consists of 14 residues. Deletions cut 3 bases from V and 5 bases from J, with 11 bases between. This CDR3 reads CASSSSGQTGELFF. CDR3 DNA sequence: TGCGCCAGCAGCTCCTCAGGACAGACCGGGGAGCTGTTTTTT.

The rearrangement joins TRBV18 to TRBJ2-1; weak D call: TRBD1 (5 bases). The CDR3 has 17 amino acids. Trimming pared 3 bases from V and 0 bases from J, leaving 15 bases between. Looked up from germline, CDR1 is KGHSH and CDR2 is LQKENI. This CDR3 reads CASSPPTASSSYNEQFF. CDR3 sequence (DNA): TGTGCCAGCTCACCGCCGACAGCCTCGAGCTCCTACAATGAGCAGTTCTTC.

This clone appeared a few times. The chain combines TRBV28 with TRBJ2-7, with D possibly matching TRBD2 (6 bases). V was cut by 8 bases and J by 0 bases, with 14 bases left in between. The CDR3 runs 14 residues. Per the germline V gene, CDR1 is MDHEN and CDR2 is SYDVKM. CDR3 nucleotides: TGTGCCAGCGGCCGGGACTCGAGCTCCTACGAGCAGTACTTC. This gives the protein CASGRDSSSYEQYF.

This clone showed up just a few times. The J gene is TRBJ2-3, the V gene TRBV2; unclear D gene. The CDR3 totals 12 residues. V was shortened by 6 bases and J by 5 bases, with 9 bases between the two germline ends. Germline V CDR1 and CDR2: SNHLY, FYNNEI. The CDR3 region is CASRGGLDTQYF. Written as DNA, the CDR3 is TGTGCCAGCAGGGGTGGGCTAGATACGCAGTATTTT.

The V call is TRBV27, the J call TRBJ2-3; tentative D call: TRBD1 (7 bases). The CDR3 has 14 residues. Germline V gene lookup returns CDR1 MNHEY and CDR2 SMNVEV (reference sequence). The germline V and J ends were trimmed by 5 bases and 8 bases, with 17 bases remaining between them. CDR3 sequence reads: CASSPQGGPSTQYF. The CDR3 coding sequence is TGTGCCAGCAGTCCCCAGGGGGGTCCGTCTACGCAGTATTTT.

The J gene is TRBJ2-2, the V gene TRBV30; tentative D call: TRBD1 (6 bases). V lost 0 bases to trimming and J lost 4 bases, with 15 bases between them. Per germline, CDR1 GTSNPN and CDR2 SVGIG (reference sequence). CDR3 size: 16 residues. Here the CDR3 DNA reads TGTGCCTGGAGTGTCTTTATGCAGGGGCCCACCGGGGAGCTGTTTTTT. It yields the protein CAWSVFMQGPTGELFF.

The J gene is TRBJ1-5, the V gene TRBV7-8, with TRBD1 as a possible D gene (6 bases). V lost 2 bases and J lost 4, with 9 bases in between. Germline CDR1 and CDR2: SGHVS and FQNEAQ. The CDR3 has 14 residues. CDR3 amino acids: CASSLHRDNQPQHF. For the CDR3, the DNA is TGTGCCAGCAGCTTACACAGGGATAATCAGCCCCAGCATTTT. Full variable domain (remainder filled in from reference TRBV7-8 and TRBJ1-5): GAGVSQSPRYKVAKRGQDVALRCDPISGHVSLFWYQQALGQGPEFLTYFQNEAQLDKSGLPSDRFFAERPEGSVSTLKIQRTQQEDSAVYLCASSLHRDNQPQHFGDGTRLSIL.

This chain uses TRBV6-5 with TRBJ2-1; perhaps TRBD1 as D (6 bases). V shed 2 bases and J shed 5 bases, with 13 bases lying between them. The CDR3 spans 15 residues. Germline V CDR1 and CDR2: MNHEY, SVGAGI. The CDR3 reads CASSYRRTDDNEQFF. The CDR3 DNA reads TGTGCCAGCAGTTACCGGAGGACAGACGACAATGAGCAGTTCTTC.

This clone was seen more than once but under ten times. The V call is TRBV15, the J call TRBJ2-3, with TRBD2 identical over 11 bases. This CDR3 spans 15 amino acids. J gave up 2 bases and V 5 bases, and 3 bases lay outside the gene matches. Germline CDR1 and CDR2: LNHNV and YYDKDF (reference sequence). The CDR3 region is CATSLGLAATDTQYF. Here the CDR3 DNA reads TGTGCCACCAGCCTGGGACTAGCGGCCACAGATACGCAGTATTTT.

This clone was counted a few times. CDR3 DNA sequence: TGTGCCAGCAGCCTGAATGGACAGGTGGGAGAGACCCAGTACTTC. Encoded protein: CASSLNGQVGETQYF. The rearrangement joins TRBV7-9 to TRBJ2-5; 7 nucleotides align to TRBD1. This CDR3 has 15 amino acids. Germline V CDR1 and CDR2: SEHNR, FQNEAQ (reference sequence). After removal of 5 bases from V and 4 bases from J, the junction contained 10 bases not matched to a gene. The full variable domain, in which reference TRBV7-9 and TRBJ2-5 provide the parts outside the CDR3, is DTGVSQNPRHKITKRGQNVTFRCDPISEHNRLYWYRQTLGQGPEFLTYFQNEAQLEKSRLLSDRFSAERPKGSFSTLEIQRTEQGDSAMYLCASSLNGQVGETQYFGPGTRLLVL.

The genes are TRBV30 and TRBJ2-2, with D possibly matching TRBD2 (5 bases). Trimming left V 5 bases short and J 8 bases short, with 15 bases between. The CDR3 is made up of 13 amino acids. Germline V gives CDR1 GTSNPN, CDR2 SVGIG (reference sequence). CDR3 sequence: CAWDSSEGGELFF. CDR3 DNA: TGTGCCTGGGACTCTTCTGAGGGAGGGGAGCTGTTTTTT.

The V and J genes are TRBV10-3 and TRBJ2-7; 8 bases fit TRBD2. The CDR3 sequence is 12 residues long. V dropped 2 bases and J dropped 7; count of bases not matched to a gene: 1. Germline CDR1 reads ENHRY; CDR2 reads SYGVKD. The CDR3 region has the DNA TGTGCCATCAGTGAGCCGGGGGGGGAGCAGTACTTC. Residues: CAISEPGGEQYF.

This clone was counted a few times. The CDR3 bases are TGTGCCACCAGCATCTCCGGGACAGTAAAAACCTACGAGCAGTACGTC. This sequence encodes CATSISGTVKTYEQYV. The chain recombines TRBV15 with TRBJ2-7; TRBD1 matches 7 bases. Germline lookup yields CDR1 LNHNV and CDR2 YYDKDF (reference sequence). V lost 4 bases, J lost 2 bases, and 11 bases stayed unmatched. There are 16 residues in the CDR3.

The chain joins TRBV4-1 to TRBJ1-1; D is ambiguous. CDR3 length equals 13 residues. In germline, CDR1 is MGHRA, CDR2 YSYEKL. V lost 3 bases and J lost 11, with 16 bases in between. The CDR3 DNA reads TGCGCCAGCAGCCAGCGGTGGAGAGGTGGCGCTTTCTTT. Protein sequence: CASSQRWRGGAFF.

This clone came up a few times. This chain connects TRBV5-4 to TRBJ2-1; possible D gene TRBD2, 6 bases. Germline CDR1 is SGHNT and CDR2 is YYREEE (reference sequence). There are 18 residues in the CDR3. The V and J ends lost 6 bases and 0 bases respectively, with 22 bases between them. The DNA for the CDR3 is TGTGCCAGCAATTTACCCCCGGGAGCGGACGACTCCTACAATGAGCAGTTCTTC. This codes for CASNLPPGADDSYNEQFF.

This clone was detected only a few times. Here the CDR3 reads CASVTGHARDEQYF. In nucleotides, the CDR3 is TGTGCCAGTGTGACAGGCCACGCTAGGGACGAGCAGTACTTC. The J gene is TRBJ2-7, the V gene TRBV28, with D maybe TRBD1 (6 bases). There are 14 residues in the CDR3. V dropped 9 bases and J dropped 5 bases, with 20 bases sitting between them. The germline CDR1 and CDR2 sequences are MDHEN and SYDVKM. Filled out from reference TRBV28 and TRBJ2-7, the complete variable domain reads DVKVTQSSRYLVKRTGEKVFLECVQDMDHENMFWYRQDPGLGLRLIYFSYDVKMKEKGDIPEGYSVSREKKERFSLILESASTNQTSMYLCASVTGHARDEQYFGPGTRLTVT.

The chain joins TRBV18 to TRBJ2-6; TRBD1 matches 9 bases. Germline loops: CDR1 KGHSH, CDR2 LQKENI. The V and J ends lost 6 bases and 1 base, in that order; junction bases with no gene match: 10. The CDR3 is 18 amino acids. The CDR3 DNA sequence: TGTGCCAGCTCCCGTCCCGGGACAGGGAGGTCTGGGGCCAACGTCCTGACTTTC. Translated: CASSRPGTGRSGANVLTF.

This clone appeared a few times. As DNA, the CDR3 is TGTGCCAGCAGTCTCGACAGGGCTGGAAACACCATATATTTT. This gives the protein CASSLDRAGNTIYF. This chain connects TRBV6-6 to TRBJ1-3; 7 bases are a match to TRBD1. The germline V gene has CDR1 MNHNY and CDR2 SVGAGI (reference sequence). This CDR3 contains 14 residues. With V trimmed by 5 bases and J by 2 bases, 3 bases remained unmatched.

The V and J genes are TRBV5-4 and TRBJ2-1; TRBD2 is a possible D gene (6 bases). V was shortened by 0 bases and J by 2 bases, with 9 bases between the two germline ends. This CDR3 comprises 15 residues. The germline V gene encodes CDR1 SGHNT and CDR2 YYREEE (reference sequence). The CDR3 loop reads CASSLDGRPYNEQFF. The CDR3 nucleotides read TGTGCCAGCAGCTTGGACGGGAGACCCTACAATGAGCAGTTCTTC.

The chain combines TRBV7-8 with TRBJ2-5; 7 positions agree with TRBD2. Trimming at V came to 2 bases and at J to 5 bases, leaving 11 bases not matched to a gene. The CDR3 is made up of 16 amino acids. From germline, CDR1 is SGHVS and CDR2 FQNEAQ. The CDR3 loop is CASSLFAGAFEETQYF. The CDR3 DNA reads as TGTGCCAGCAGCTTATTTGCGGGAGCCTTCGAGGAGACCCAGTACTTC.

This clone was seen a handful of times. The genes are TRBV6-5 and TRBJ1-5; D is ambiguous. The CDR3 length is 13 residues. V gave up 5 bases and J gave up 7 bases, with 12 bases separating them. Germline CDR1 reads MNHEY; CDR2 reads SVGAGI. The CDR3 reads CASSPREYQPQHF. The CDR3 DNA sequence: TGTGCCAGCAGTCCCCGGGAATACCAGCCCCAGCATTTT.

This chain links TRBV27 with TRBJ2-7; D uncertain. The CDR3 covers 11 residues. The V gene's germline CDR1 is MNHEY and CDR2 SMNVEV (reference sequence). Trimming removed 4 bases from V and 5 bases from J, with 6 bases in between. CDR3 sequence: CASSSYHEQYF. The DNA of the CDR3 is TGTGCCAGCAGTTCCTACCACGAGCAGTACTTC.

The V gene is TRBV5-6, the J gene TRBJ2-3, with 9 nucleotides matching TRBD2. CDR1 and CDR2 from the germline V gene are SGHDT and YYEEEE. The J segment lost 1 base and the V segment lost 4 bases, leaving 16 bases of the junction unmatched. This CDR3 contains 19 residues. The CDR3 bases are TGTGCCAGCAGCCCATACTCTAGCGGGAAGGGATATGGCACAGATACGCAGTATTTT. Its protein is CASSPYSSGKGYGTDTQYF. Based on the CDR3 plus reference TRBV5-6 and TRBJ2-3, the full variable domain is DAGVTQSPTHLIKTRGQQVTLRCSPKSGHDTVSWYQQALGQGPQFIFQYYEEEERQRGNFPDRFSGHQFPNYSSELNVNALLLGDSALYLCASSPYSSGKGYGTDTQYFGPGTRLTVL.

The J gene is TRBJ2-7, the V gene TRBV28; D not resolved. Trimming removed 3 bases from V and 6 bases from J, with 6 bases in between. The CDR3 totals 11 residues. Germline CDR1 reads MDHEN; CDR2 reads SYDVKM. The CDR3 DNA sequence: TGTGCCAGCAGTTTTGTCCGCGAGCAGTACTTC. It is translated as CASSFVREQYF.

The chain is built from TRBV5-1 and TRBJ2-2; 8 bases map to TRBD2. The CDR3 sequence is 14 residues long. CDR1 is SGHRS and CDR2 is YFSETQ in the germline V gene. With 7 bases clipped from V and 5 bases from J, the junction kept 7 bases outside the gene matches. CDR3 amino acids: CASGSGSQTGELFF. DNA of the CDR3: TGCGCCAGCGGAAGCGGGAGTCAGACCGGGGAGCTGTTTTTT. The full variable domain, completed using reference TRBV5-1 and TRBJ2-2, is KAGVTQTPRYLIKTRGQQVTLSCSPISGHRSVSWYQQTPGQGLQFLFEYFSETQRNKGNFPGRFSGRQFSNSRSEMNVSTLELGDSALYLCASGSGSQTGELFFGEGSRLTVL.

This clone was recorded a few times. The CDR3 nucleotides read TGTGCCAGCAGCTTGACGGCGGGTACGGGGGGAGAGACCCAGTACTTC. Protein product: CASSLTAGTGGETQYF. V usage is TRBV5-4 and J usage is TRBJ2-5, with 7 nucleotides matching TRBD2. This CDR3 comprises 16 residues. Germline V gives CDR1 SGHNT, CDR2 YYREEE (reference sequence). V lost 1 base to trimming and J lost 4 bases; unmatched junction nucleotides: 10.

This clone was seen more than once but under ten times. The rearrangement joins TRBV7-9 to TRBJ1-4; possible D gene TRBD1, 5 bases. Germline values: CDR1 SEHNR, CDR2 FQNEAQ (reference sequence). CDR3 size: 16 residues. Trimming shortened V by 6 bases and J by 8 bases, and 22 bases separated the two germline ends. Here the CDR3 reads CASRQVGRSGGEKLFF. The CDR3 DNA reads TGTGCCAGCAGACAAGTCGGTCGCTCGGGGGGAGAAAAACTGTTTTTT.